This record looks at one TCR beta chain sequence and its context. Its antigen remains unidentified. Trimming shortened V by 1 base and J by 4 bases, and 11 bases separated the two germline ends. Per germline, CDR1 PRHDT and CDR2 FYEKMQ (reference sequence). The CDR3 runs to 14 residues. Produced via immunoSEQ multiplex PCR; TCRdb's table is partial and in-frame only. Here the sample spans fewer than 180,000 clones, roughly 94% being singletons. The sample belongs to a study of T cell responses to AZD1222 COVID-19 vaccine. Overall study findings and caveats: Repertoires in all cases were sampled only once the peak T cell response had passed.

V is TRBV13 and J is TRBJ2-7, with D perhaps matching TRBD1 (5 bases). Sample: peripheral blood, taken on day 0 of AZD1222 vaccination. The sequence was obtained from an adult in good health. The CDR3 loop is CASSLAGARYEQYV. The CDR3 DNA reads as TGTGCCAGCAGCTTAGCTGGGGCGCGTTACGAGCAGTACGTC.